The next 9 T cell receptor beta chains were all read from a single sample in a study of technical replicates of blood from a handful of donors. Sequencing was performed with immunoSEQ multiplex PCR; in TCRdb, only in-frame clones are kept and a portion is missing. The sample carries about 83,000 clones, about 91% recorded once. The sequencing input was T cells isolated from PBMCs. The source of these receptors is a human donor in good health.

The DNA for the CDR3 is TGTGCCATCAGTAGGACAGGGAGCTCCTACAATGAGCAGTTCTTC. This sequence encodes CAISRTGSSYNEQFF. The genes are TRBV10-3 and TRBJ2-1, with TRBD1 matching over 8 bases. CDR1 is ENHRY and CDR2 is SYGVKD in the germline V gene. There are 15 residues in the CDR3. The trim removed 5 bases at V and 0 bases at J, leaving 3 bases unmatched.

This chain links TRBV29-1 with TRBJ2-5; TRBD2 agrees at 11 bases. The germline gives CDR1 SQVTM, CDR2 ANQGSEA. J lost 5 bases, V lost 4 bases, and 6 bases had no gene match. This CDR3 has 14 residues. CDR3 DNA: TGCAGCGTTGTGAGACTAGCGGGATCGGAGACCCAGTACTTC. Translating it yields CSVVRLAGSETQYF.

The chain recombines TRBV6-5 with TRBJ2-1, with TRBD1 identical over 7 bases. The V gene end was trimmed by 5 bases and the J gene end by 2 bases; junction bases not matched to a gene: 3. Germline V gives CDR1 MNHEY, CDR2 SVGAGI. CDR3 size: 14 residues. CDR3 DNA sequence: TGTGCCAGCAGTGCCCAGGGGGCCTACAATGAGCAGTTCTTC. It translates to CASSAQGAYNEQFF.

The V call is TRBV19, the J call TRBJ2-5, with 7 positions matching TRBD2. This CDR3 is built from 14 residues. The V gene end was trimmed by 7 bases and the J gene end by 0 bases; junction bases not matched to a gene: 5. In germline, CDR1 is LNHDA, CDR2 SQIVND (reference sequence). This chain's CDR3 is CASNQRDNQETQYF. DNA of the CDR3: TGTGCCAGTAATCAGCGGGATAACCAAGAGACCCAGTACTTC.

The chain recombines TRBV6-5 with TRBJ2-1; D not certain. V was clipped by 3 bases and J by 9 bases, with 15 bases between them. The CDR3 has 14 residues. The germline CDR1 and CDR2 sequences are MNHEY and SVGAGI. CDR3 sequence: CASSYLTPWSEQFF. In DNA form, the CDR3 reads TGTGCCAGCAGTTATTTGACCCCATGGAGTGAGCAGTTCTTC.

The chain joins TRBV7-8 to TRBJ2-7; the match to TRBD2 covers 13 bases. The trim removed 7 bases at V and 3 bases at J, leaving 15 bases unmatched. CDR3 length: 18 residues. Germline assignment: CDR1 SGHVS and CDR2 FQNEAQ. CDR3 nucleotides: TGTGCCAGCAACCTGGGACTAGCGGGGCTAGGTGAGGGCTACGAGCAGTACTTC. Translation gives CASNLGLAGLGEGYEQYF.

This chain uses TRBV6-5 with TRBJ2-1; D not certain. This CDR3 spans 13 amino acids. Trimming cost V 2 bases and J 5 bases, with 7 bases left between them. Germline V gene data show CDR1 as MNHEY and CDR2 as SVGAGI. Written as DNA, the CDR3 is TGTGCCAGCAGTTACGGGCGAAACAATGAGCAGTTCTTC. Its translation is CASSYGRNNEQFF.

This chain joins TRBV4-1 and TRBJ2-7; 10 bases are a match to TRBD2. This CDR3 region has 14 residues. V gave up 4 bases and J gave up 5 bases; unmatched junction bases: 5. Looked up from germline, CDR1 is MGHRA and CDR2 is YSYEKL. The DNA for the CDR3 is TGCGCCAGCAGCCTCCTAGCGGGAGTCGACGAGCAGTACTTC. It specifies CASSLLAGVDEQYF.

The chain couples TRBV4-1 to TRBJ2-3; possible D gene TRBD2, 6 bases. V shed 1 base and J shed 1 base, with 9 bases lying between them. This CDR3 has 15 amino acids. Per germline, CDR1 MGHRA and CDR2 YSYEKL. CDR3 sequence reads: CASSQGLGGTDTQYF. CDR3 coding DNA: TGCGCCAGCAGCCAAGGACTAGGGGGCACAGATACGCAGTATTTT.